This T cell receptor (beta chain) comes out of a study of cytomegalovirus exposure and HLA in healthy donors. The CDR3 spans 14 residues. Per germline, CDR1 MDHEN and CDR2 SYDVKM. After removal of 6 bases from V and 3 bases from J, the junction contained 5 bases not matched to a gene. Primers included in the PCR were 60 Vbeta and 13 Jbeta primers. The method was immunoSEQ multiplex PCR; TCRdb's version includes in-frame clones alone and lacks a portion of them. The profile shows 150,000 to 200,000 clones, about 70% of them singletons. The chain carries TRBV28 and TRBJ2-5, with 9 bases that match TRBD2. This TCR derives from a woman aged 40 to 49 in good health and CMV-seropositive. The sequenced sample was PBMCs. The DNA of the CDR3 is TGTGCCAGCAGCCCGACTAGCGGAAAAGAGACCCAGTACTTC. Translation: CASSPTSGKETQYF. Full variable domain (missing parts from reference TRBV28 and TRBJ2-5): DVKVTQSSRYLVKRTGEKVFLECVQDMDHENMFWYRQDPGLGLRLIYFSYDVKMKEKGDIPEGYSVSREKKERFSLILESASTNQTSMYLCASSPTSGKETQYFGPGTRLLVL.